Listed below are T cell receptor beta chains from one sample, sequenced in a study of OX40 agonist ivuxolimab in advanced cancers. Sequencing was performed with immunoSEQ multiplex PCR; in TCRdb, only in-frame clones are kept and a portion is missing. The table includes 65,000 to 100,000 clones, about 85% detected once. Sequenced material: CD4+ or CD8+ T cells sorted from blood, taken in a trial of the OX40 agonist ivuxolimab. The receptors here all came from an adult with an advanced solid tumor such as melanoma, head and neck, liver or kidney cancer. The CDR3 runs from the conserved cysteine through the conserved F or W. Fields, in order: CDR3 DNA, CDR3 protein, clone size, D gene, V gene, J gene. The D gene is left open where the match is weak. A clone size is listed for some rows: how often the clone was seen (once, few, many), or a class if it is expanded.

TGTGCCAGCAGTTTAGGAGGCACCGGGGAGCTGTTTTTT	CASSLGGTGELFF	.	.	TRBV28	TRBJ2-2
TGTGCCAGCAGCTTAGAAAGGGGGCACTCCTACGAGCAGTACTTC	CASSLERGHSYEQYF	.	TRBD1	TRBV11-2	TRBJ2-7
TGTGCCAGCAGCTTGGGGACAGGGGGTCCCTACGAGCAGTACTTC	CASSLGTGGPYEQYF	few	TRBD1	TRBV11-2	TRBJ2-7
TGTGCCAGCAGTGCGACTAGCGACGGGGAGCTGTTTTTT	CASSATSDGELFF	.	TRBD2	TRBV6-6	TRBJ2-2
TGTGCCAGCAGTTTAGGGCAGGGACATGGCTACACCTTC	CASSLGQGHGYTF	.	.	TRBV28	TRBJ1-2
TGTGCCAGTTCCCCCCCAGACAGGACTTATAATGAAAAACTGTTTTTT	CASSPPDRTYNEKLFF	.	.	TRBV19	TRBJ1-4
TGCGCCAGCAGCTTGGGGGTCGGAGAGACCCAGTACTTC	CASSLGVGETQYF	.	.	TRBV5-1	TRBJ2-5
TGTGCCAGCAGCTTAGACCCCACAGGGACGTTTGAAGAGACCCAGTACTTC	CASSLDPTGTFEETQYF	.	.	TRBV7-8	TRBJ2-5
TGTGCCAGCAGCGATTCCCGGGACGGGGAAGAGACCCAGTACTTC	CASSDSRDGEETQYF	once	.	TRBV7-9	TRBJ2-5
TGCGCCAGCAGTGGGTATAAGTCCTGTTCTGTCTACGAGCAGTACTTC	CASSGYKSCSVYEQYF	.	.	TRBV10-1	TRBJ2-7
TGTGCCAGCAGCTTCTACACAGACGGGGAAAAACTGTTTTTT	CASSFYTDGEKLFF	few	.	TRBV7-6	TRBJ1-4
TGTGCCTGGAGTGTATGGTCCAGTCTCCATGAAAAACTGTTTTTT	CAWSVWSSLHEKLFF	.	.	TRBV30	TRBJ1-4
TGTGCCAGCAGGCCCACACGGGGGGGAGCTTTCTTT	CASRPTRGGAFF	.	.	TRBV6-5	TRBJ1-1
TGTGCTAGTGGTTTGGGATCTGCAGATACGCAGTATTTT	CASGLGSADTQYF	.	.	TRBV12-5	TRBJ2-3
TGCGCCAGCAGCCAAGAACTCTATAATTCACCCCTCCACTTT	CASSQELYNSPLHF	.	.	TRBV4-3	TRBJ1-6
TGTGCCAGCAGTCAACAGGGAACTTATGGCTCTGGGGCCAACGTCCTGACTTTC	CASSQQGTYGSGANVLTF	.	.	TRBV25-1	TRBJ2-6
TGTGCCAGCAGTTTTGGGCAGGGTTTTGGCTACACCTTC	CASSFGQGFGYTF	.	.	TRBV28	TRBJ1-2
TGTGCCAGCAGCAGGCCCAGGGGGACCGAGCAGTACTTC	CASSRPRGTEQYF	.	TRBD1	TRBV28	TRBJ2-7
TGTGCCAGCAGTGGGACAGGGAGGGATACGCAGTATTTT	CASSGTGRDTQYF	once	TRBD1	TRBV7-2	TRBJ2-3
TGTGCCAGCAGTTCTCTCACTAGCGGGAGTCGCGATGAGCAGTTCTTC	CASSSLTSGSRDEQFF	once	TRBD2	TRBV28	TRBJ2-1
TGTGCCAGCAGCCGTTCGGGCAGGGAGAATCAGCCCCAGCATTTT	CASSRSGRENQPQHF	few	.	TRBV2	TRBJ1-5
TGTGCCAGCAGCTCAGGTACAGGGAGCAATCAGCCCCAGCATTTT	CASSSGTGSNQPQHF	.	.	TRBV11-2	TRBJ1-5
TGTGCCAGCAGCCCCACCTGGGTCAGGACCACCCCCTACACCTTC	CASSPTWVRTTPYTF	.	.	TRBV5-6	TRBJ1-2
TGTGCCAGTAGTACATGGACTAGCGGGAGATCGGTGCAGTACTTC	CASSTWTSGRSVQYF	.	TRBD2	TRBV19	TRBJ2-5
TGCGCCAGCAGCCAAGTTTCGGCAGGGTCCTCCTACAATGAGCAGTTCTTC	CASSQVSAGSSYNEQFF	.	.	TRBV4-1	TRBJ2-1
TGCAGCGCTAGACTAGCGGGAGGGTACGAGCAGTACTTC	CSARLAGGYEQYF	once	TRBD2	TRBV29-1	TRBJ2-7
TGCGCCAGCAGCCAAACTAGGGGCCCCGGGGTAGCGGGGAGGAGTTGGGAGACCCAGTACTTC	CASSQTRGPGVAGRSWETQYF	.	TRBD2	TRBV4-3	TRBJ2-5
TGTGCCAGCAGTGGGGACAGGAGCCCGGCCGAGCAGTACTTC	CASSGDRSPAEQYF	.	TRBD1	TRBV25-1	TRBJ2-7
TGTGCCTGGAGTTCCGGGGGTGATAATCAGCCCCAGCATTTT	CAWSSGGDNQPQHF	.	.	TRBV30	TRBJ1-5
TGTGCCAGCAGCGTGCGGGGGGCAGCCAAAAACATTCAGTACTTC	CASSVRGAAKNIQYF	.	TRBD2	TRBV9	TRBJ2-4
TGTGCCAGCAGCTCCCGGGCCAGCATGAGGAATGAGCAGTTCTTC	CASSSRASMRNEQFF	.	.	TRBV7-2	TRBJ2-1
TGTGCCAGCAGCTTTCCCGGAATGAACACTGAAGCTTTCTTT	CASSFPGMNTEAFF	.	.	TRBV11-3	TRBJ1-1
TGTGCCAGCAGTTTATCGTTACTAGCGGGCTCCTACAATGAGCAGTTCTTC	CASSLSLLAGSYNEQFF	.	TRBD2	TRBV27	TRBJ2-1
TGCGCCAGCAGCCCGGACACCAGCTCCTACAATGAGCAGTTCTTC	CASSPDTSSYNEQFF	once	.	TRBV4-3	TRBJ2-1
TGTGCCAGCAGTTTCCTTAGGGGGAGTAGCGAGCAGTACTTC	CASSFLRGSSEQYF	.	.	TRBV28	TRBJ2-7
TGTGCCAGCTCACCATTCCATAGCGAGAACACCGGGGAGCTGTTTTTT	CASSPFHSENTGELFF	.	.	TRBV18	TRBJ2-2
TGTGCCAGCAGCTCCAGCTTAGTGAACACTGAAGCTTTCTTT	CASSSSLVNTEAFF	.	.	TRBV13	TRBJ1-1
TGCGCCAGCAGCTTGGTCCCGGGGGGCGGGTACGAGCAGTACTTC	CASSLVPGGGYEQYF	once	.	TRBV5-1	TRBJ2-7
TGTGCCAGTAGCCCGTCACAAGAGACCCAGTACTTC	CASSPSQETQYF	.	.	TRBV19	TRBJ2-5
TGTGCCAGCAGCTTGTTTAGCTCGTACGAGCAGTACTTC	CASSLFSSYEQYF	.	.	TRBV5-4	TRBJ2-7
TGTGCCAGCAGCCAAAGACACTTTGCAACTAATGAAAAACTGTTTTTT	CASSQRHFATNEKLFF	.	.	TRBV14	TRBJ1-4
TGTGCCAGCAGCGTAGGGGCGCGGGAGGGCGGAGATACGCAGTATTTT	CASSVGAREGGDTQYF	.	TRBD2	TRBV9	TRBJ2-3
TGTGCCAGCAGGGGGGCCCAGGGAGGAGGCTACACCTTC	CASRGAQGGGYTF	.	.	TRBV7-8	TRBJ1-2
TGTGCCAGTAGTATAGATAGGGGGTCGCGCAACATTCAGTACTTC	CASSIDRGSRNIQYF	once	.	TRBV19	TRBJ2-4
TGTGCCAGCAGCCCAAGGGACATACTGAGCTCTGGAAACACCATATATTTT	CASSPRDILSSGNTIYF	once	.	TRBV13	TRBJ1-3
TGCAGTGCTCTGGGACCTCACGGAGCTTTCTTT	CSALGPHGAFF	.	.	TRBV20-1	TRBJ1-1
TGTGCCAGCATCAGGGACAGAGAGATGAACACTGAAGCTTTCTTT	CASIRDREMNTEAFF	once	TRBD1	TRBV6-1	TRBJ1-1
TGTGCCAGCAGTCGCCGGACGGATGAAAAACTGTTTTTT	CASSRRTDEKLFF	.	.	TRBV6-5	TRBJ1-4
TGTGCCAGCAGCTCGACGGAGTATGGCTACACCTTC	CASSSTEYGYTF	medium-sized	.	TRBV7-9	TRBJ1-2
TGTGCCAGCAGCAGAGAGTCGACAGGGGACGGCACAGATACGCAGTATTTT	CASSRESTGDGTDTQYF	few	TRBD1	TRBV9	TRBJ2-3
TGTGCCAGCAGCTTAGCGGGGAACACTGAAGCTTTCTTT	CASSLAGNTEAFF	.	.	TRBV7-9	TRBJ1-1
TGTGCCAGCAGCCCAAACCCGGACAATGAGCAGTTCTTC	CASSPNPDNEQFF	.	.	TRBV9	TRBJ2-1
TGTGCCACCCTGCGGGCCCACGAGCAGTACTTC	CATLRAHEQYF	.	.	TRBV2	TRBJ2-7
TGTGCCAGCAGCCCTTGGACTCAAGGGTACGAGCAGTACTTC	CASSPWTQGYEQYF	.	.	TRBV7-9	TRBJ2-7
TGCGCCAGCAGCCACGTTGGATCTAGCACAGATACGCAGTATTTT	CASSHVGSSTDTQYF	.	.	TRBV4-1	TRBJ2-3